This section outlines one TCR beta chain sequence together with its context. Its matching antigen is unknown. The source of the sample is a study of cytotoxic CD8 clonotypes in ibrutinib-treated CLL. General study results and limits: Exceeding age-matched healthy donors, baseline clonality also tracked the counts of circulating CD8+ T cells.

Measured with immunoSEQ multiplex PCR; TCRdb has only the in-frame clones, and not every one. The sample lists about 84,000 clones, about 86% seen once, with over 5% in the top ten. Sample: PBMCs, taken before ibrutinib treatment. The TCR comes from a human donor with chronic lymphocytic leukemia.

The CDR3 here is CAWSVEGQGATDTQYF. The CDR3 nucleotides are TGTGCCTGGAGTGTCGAGGGACAGGGGGCAACAGATACGCAGTATTTT. The V gene is TRBV30, the J gene TRBJ2-3, with 12 bases aligning to TRBD1. V lost 0 bases to trimming and J lost 3 bases; unmatched junction nucleotides: 4. Germline assignment: CDR1 GTSNPN and CDR2 SVGIG (reference sequence). The CDR3 is 16 amino acids. Combining the CDR3 with reference TRBV30 and TRBJ2-3 gives the whole variable domain SQTIHQWPATLVQPVGSPLSLECTVEGTSNPNLYWYRQAAGRGLQLLFYSVGIGQISSEVPQNLSASRPQDRQFILSSKKLLLSDSGFYLCAWSVEGQGATDTQYFGPGTRLTVL.